This T cell receptor beta chain is drawn from a study of T cells after yellow fever vaccination. Study conclusions and caveats: Across the CD4 and CD8 compartments, a small share of clonotypes was present in both. Among primary-vaccination clones, most reappeared after the booster, at 96% for CD4 and roughly 90% for CD8. On re-exposure, the response was weaker but peaked faster, at day 5 versus 15.

V was pared by 5 bases and J by 2 bases, with 13 bases between. The CDR3 loop spans 15 amino acids. The sample holds many counts of this clonotype. Antigen specificity is unknown. Template switching with 5'RACE generated the TCR cDNA and added a universal primer site and UMIs. TCRdb analysed the 5' RACE reads with MiXCR anew, one entry per CDR3 protein. The sample consists of about 130,000 distinct CDR3 sequences, approximately 7% of them appearing once. The sequencing here drew on CD4+ T cells sorted from PBMCs, taken more than 8 days after the first yellow fever vaccination. The chain carries TRBV12-3 or TRBV12-4 and TRBJ1-5, with no clear D. The TCR comes from a man aged 18 to 35 who received the YFV17D yellow fever vaccine. CDR3 residues: CASSEKARGNQPQHF. CDR3 sequence (DNA): TGTGCCAGCAGTGAGAAGGCTCGGGGCAATCAGCCCCAGCATTTT.